Presented here are 5 T cell receptor beta chains from one specimen sequenced in a study of blood T cells in healthy people across ages. Primed by a sample-barcoded 5' primer and a J-beta primer mix, a second PCR proceeded for about 7 to 11 cycles. One entry per CDR3 protein, called by TCRdb with MiXCR from the 5' RACE reads. The table lists about 770,000 distinct CDR3 sequences, roughly 44% of them singletons, with under 20% in the top ten. The sample comprised blood. These receptors came from a man aged 60-69 years in good health.

The rearrangement uses TRBV29-1 and TRBJ1-1; D ambiguous. Trimming removed 8 bases from V and 3 bases from J, with 16 bases in between. The CDR3 totals 13 residues. Germline V gives CDR1 SQVTM, CDR2 ANQGSEA. As DNA, the CDR3 is TGCAGCTACCTGGGGAGGCAATACACTGAAGCTTTCTTT. Translating gives CSYLGRQYTEAFF.

The CDR3: CASSSQSGSNYEQYF. CDR3 in DNA: TGTGCCAGCAGTTCCCAGAGCGGGAGTAACTACGAGCAGTACTTC. The chain uses TRBV28 and TRBJ2-5, with 8 bases matching TRBD2. TRBJ2-7 explains the end of the DNA better; the J call may be wrong. The CDR3 contains 15 residues. Germline V gives CDR1 MDHEN, CDR2 SYDVKM.

The chain joins TRBV5-1 to TRBJ2-7, with TRBD1 identical over 11 bases. Per germline, CDR1 SGHRS and CDR2 YFSETQ. Trimming took 4 bases from V and 1 from J; bases not matched to a gene: 7. CDR3 length equals 16 residues. DNA of the CDR3: TGCGCCAGCAGCATAACCGGACAGGGGGCGTCCTACGAGCAGTACTTC. Encoded protein: CASSITGQGASYEQYF. Full variable domain (outside the CDR3, taken from reference TRBV5-1 and TRBJ2-7): KAGVTQTPRYLIKTRGQQVTLSCSPISGHRSVSWYQQTPGQGLQFLFEYFSETQRNKGNFPGRFSGRQFSNSRSEMNVSTLELGDSALYLCASSITGQGASYEQYFGPGTRLTVT.

V is TRBV7-9 and J is TRBJ2-1; no firm D call. The V gene lost 1 base and the J gene lost 10 bases, with 11 bases spanning the gap. CDR1 SEHNR and CDR2 FQNEAQ come from the germline V gene (reference sequence). The CDR3 extends over 13 amino acids. CDR3 region: CASSLVFSAEQFF. DNA of the CDR3: TGTGCCAGCAGCTTAGTTTTCAGTGCCGAGCAGTTCTTC. Full variable domain (missing parts from reference TRBV7-9 and TRBJ2-1): DTGVSQNPRHKITKRGQNVTFRCDPISEHNRLYWYRQTLGQGPEFLTYFQNEAQLEKSRLLSDRFSAERPKGSFSTLEIQRTEQGDSAMYLCASSLVFSAEQFFGPGTRLTVL.

At least ten counts were recorded for this clonotype. The chain is built from TRBV20-1 and TRBJ1-2, with D unresolved. The germline V gene encodes CDR1 DFQATT and CDR2 SNEGSKA (reference sequence). This CDR3 region has 14 residues. The V gene lost 7 bases and the J gene lost 5 bases, with 20 bases spanning the gap. CDR3 sequence reads: CSVVQTLTSYGYTF. The CDR3 nucleotides are TGCAGTGTAGTACAGACACTCACTTCATATGGCTACACCTTC.